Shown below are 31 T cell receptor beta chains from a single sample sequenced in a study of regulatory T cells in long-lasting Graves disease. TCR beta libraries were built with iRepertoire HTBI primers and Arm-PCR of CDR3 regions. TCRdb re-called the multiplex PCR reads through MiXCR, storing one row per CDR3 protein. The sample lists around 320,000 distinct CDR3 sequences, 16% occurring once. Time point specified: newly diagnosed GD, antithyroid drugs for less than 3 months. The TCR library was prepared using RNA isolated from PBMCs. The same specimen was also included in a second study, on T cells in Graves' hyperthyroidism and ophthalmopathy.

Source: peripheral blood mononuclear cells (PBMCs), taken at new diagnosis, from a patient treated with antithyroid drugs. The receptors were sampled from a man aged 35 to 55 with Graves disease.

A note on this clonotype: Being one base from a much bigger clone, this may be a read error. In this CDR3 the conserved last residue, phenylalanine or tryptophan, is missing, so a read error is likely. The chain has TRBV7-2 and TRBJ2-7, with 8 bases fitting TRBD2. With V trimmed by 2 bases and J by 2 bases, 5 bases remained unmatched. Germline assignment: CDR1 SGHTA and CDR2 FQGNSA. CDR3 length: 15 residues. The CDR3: CASSLMASGPYEQYL. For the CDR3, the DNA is TGTGCCAGCAGCTTAATGGCTAGCGGGCCCTACGAGCAGTACCTC.

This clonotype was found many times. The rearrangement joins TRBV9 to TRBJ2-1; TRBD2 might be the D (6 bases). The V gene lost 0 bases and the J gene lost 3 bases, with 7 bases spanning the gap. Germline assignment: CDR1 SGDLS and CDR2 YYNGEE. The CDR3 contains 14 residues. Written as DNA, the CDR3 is TGTGCCAGCAGCGTAGCGGGGGACTACAATGAGCAGTTCTTC. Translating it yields CASSVAGDYNEQFF.

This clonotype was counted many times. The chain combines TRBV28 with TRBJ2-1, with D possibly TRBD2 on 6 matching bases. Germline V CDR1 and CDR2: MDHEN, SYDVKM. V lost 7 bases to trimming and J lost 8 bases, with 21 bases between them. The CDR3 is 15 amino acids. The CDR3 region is CASMLISGIADEQFF. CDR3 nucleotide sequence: TGTGCCAGCATGCTTATTAGCGGCATCGCCGATGAGCAGTTCTTC.

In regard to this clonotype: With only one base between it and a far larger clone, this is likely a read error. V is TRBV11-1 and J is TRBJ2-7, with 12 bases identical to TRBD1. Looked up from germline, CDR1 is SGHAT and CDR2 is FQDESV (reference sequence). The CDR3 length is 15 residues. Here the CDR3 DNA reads TGTACCAGCAGCTTAGACGGGGACAGGGGGCGTTGGCAGTACTTC. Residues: CTSSLDGDRGRWQYF.

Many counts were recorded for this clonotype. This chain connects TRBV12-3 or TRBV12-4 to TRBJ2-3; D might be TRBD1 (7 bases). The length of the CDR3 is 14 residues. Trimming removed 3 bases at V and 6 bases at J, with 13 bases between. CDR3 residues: CASSLRQGGDTQYF. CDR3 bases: TGTGCCAGCAGTTTGAGACAGGGAGGCGATACGCAGTATTTT.

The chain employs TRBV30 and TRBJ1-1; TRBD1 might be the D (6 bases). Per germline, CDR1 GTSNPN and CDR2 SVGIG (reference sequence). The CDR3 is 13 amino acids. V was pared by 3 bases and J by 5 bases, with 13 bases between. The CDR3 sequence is CAWSLVRGTEAFF. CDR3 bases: TGTGCCTGGAGCTTAGTAAGGGGGACTGAAGCTTTCTTT. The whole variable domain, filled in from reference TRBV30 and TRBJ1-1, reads SQTIHQWPATLVQPVGSPLSLECTVEGTSNPNLYWYRQAAGRGLQLLFYSVGIGQISSEVPQNLSASRPQDRQFILSSKKLLLSDSGFYLCAWSLVRGTEAFFGQGTRLTVV.

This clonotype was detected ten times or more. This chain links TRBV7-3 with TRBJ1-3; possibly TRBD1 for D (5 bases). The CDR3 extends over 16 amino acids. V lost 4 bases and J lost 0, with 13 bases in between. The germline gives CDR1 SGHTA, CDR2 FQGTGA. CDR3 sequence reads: CASSSGPPNSGNTIYF. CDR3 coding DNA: TGTGCCAGCAGCTCGGGACCGCCGAACTCTGGAAACACCATATATTTT.

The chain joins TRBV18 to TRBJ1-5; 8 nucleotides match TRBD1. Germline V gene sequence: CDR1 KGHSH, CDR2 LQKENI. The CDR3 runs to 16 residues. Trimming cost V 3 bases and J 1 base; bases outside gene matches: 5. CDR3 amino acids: CASSPTGDTSNQPQHF. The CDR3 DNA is TGTGCCAGCTCACCGACAGGGGATACGAGCAATCAGCCCCAGCATTTT.

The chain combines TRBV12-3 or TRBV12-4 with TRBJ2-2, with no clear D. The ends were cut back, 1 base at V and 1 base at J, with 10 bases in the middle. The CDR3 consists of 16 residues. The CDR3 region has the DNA TGTGCCAGCAGTTTAGTAGGCCCAAAGAACACCGGGGAGCTGTTTTTT. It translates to CASSLVGPKNTGELFF.

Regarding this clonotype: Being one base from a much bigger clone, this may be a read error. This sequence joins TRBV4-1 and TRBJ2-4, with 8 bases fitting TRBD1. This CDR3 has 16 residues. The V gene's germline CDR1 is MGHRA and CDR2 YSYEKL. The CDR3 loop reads CASSPLTGATKSIQYF. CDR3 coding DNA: TGCGCCAGCAGCCCATTGACAGGGGCTACCAAAAGCATTCAGTACTTC.

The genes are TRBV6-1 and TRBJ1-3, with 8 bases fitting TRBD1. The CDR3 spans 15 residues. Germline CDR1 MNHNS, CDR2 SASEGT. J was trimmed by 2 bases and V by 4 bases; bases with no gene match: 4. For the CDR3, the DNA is TGTGCCAGCAGTGGACAGACAGGGGCTGGAAACACCATATATTTT. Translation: CASSGQTGAGNTIYF.

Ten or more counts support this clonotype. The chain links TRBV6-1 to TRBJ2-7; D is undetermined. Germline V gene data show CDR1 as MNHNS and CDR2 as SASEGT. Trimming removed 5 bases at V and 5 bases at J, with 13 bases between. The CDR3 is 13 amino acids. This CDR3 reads CASSLRRENEQYF. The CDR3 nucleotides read TGTGCCAGCAGTCTCAGACGCGAAAACGAGCAGTACTTC.

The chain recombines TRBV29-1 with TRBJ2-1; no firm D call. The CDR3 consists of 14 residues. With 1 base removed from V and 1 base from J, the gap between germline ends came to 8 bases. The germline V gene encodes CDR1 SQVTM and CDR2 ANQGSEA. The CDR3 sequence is CSVEGAESYNEQFF. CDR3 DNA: TGCAGCGTTGAAGGGGCAGAATCCTACAATGAGCAGTTCTTC.

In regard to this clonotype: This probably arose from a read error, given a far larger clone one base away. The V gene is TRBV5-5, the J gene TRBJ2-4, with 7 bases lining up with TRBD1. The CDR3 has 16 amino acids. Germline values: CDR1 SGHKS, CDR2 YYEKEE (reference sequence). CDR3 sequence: CASSSRTTGHYNEQSF. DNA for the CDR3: TGTGCCAGCAGCTCGAGAACGACAGGGCACTACAATGAGCAGTCCTTC.

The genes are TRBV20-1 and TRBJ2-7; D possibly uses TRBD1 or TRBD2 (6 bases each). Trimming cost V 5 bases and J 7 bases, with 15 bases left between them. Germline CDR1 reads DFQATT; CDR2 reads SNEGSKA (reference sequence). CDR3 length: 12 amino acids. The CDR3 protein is CSASPRGQEQYF. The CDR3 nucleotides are TGCAGTGCTTCCCCTCGGGGGCAAGAGCAGTACTTC.

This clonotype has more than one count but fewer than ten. CDR3 DNA: TGTGCCAGCAGTTCAAACCCCGAGTTTTATAATTCACCCCTCCACTTT. Translating it yields CASSSNPEFYNSPLHF. The chain is built from TRBV27 and TRBJ1-6; D uncertain. Germline assignment: CDR1 MNHEY and CDR2 SMNVEV (reference sequence). CDR3 length: 16 residues. Deletions cut 4 bases from V and 4 bases from J, with 14 bases between.

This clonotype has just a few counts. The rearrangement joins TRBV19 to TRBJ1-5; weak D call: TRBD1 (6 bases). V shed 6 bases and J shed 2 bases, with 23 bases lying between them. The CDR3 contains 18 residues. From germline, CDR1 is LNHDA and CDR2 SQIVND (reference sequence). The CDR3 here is CASSVSGTRAFGNQPQHF. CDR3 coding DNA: TGTGCCAGTAGCGTTTCCGGGACACGGGCTTTTGGCAATCAGCCCCAGCATTTT. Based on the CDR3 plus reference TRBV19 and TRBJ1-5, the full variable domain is DGGITQSPKYLFRKEGQNVTLSCEQNLNHDAMYWYRQDPGQGLRLIYYSQIVNDFQKGDIAEGYSVSREKKESFPLTVTSAQKNPTAFYLCASSVSGTRAFGNQPQHFGDGTRLSIL.

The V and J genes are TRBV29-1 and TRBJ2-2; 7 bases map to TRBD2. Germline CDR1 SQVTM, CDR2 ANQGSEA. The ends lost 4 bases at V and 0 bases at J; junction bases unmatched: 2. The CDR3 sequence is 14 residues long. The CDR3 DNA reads TGCAGCGTTGTTGGGACTACGAACACCGGGGAGCTGTTTTTT. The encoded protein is CSVVGTTNTGELFF.

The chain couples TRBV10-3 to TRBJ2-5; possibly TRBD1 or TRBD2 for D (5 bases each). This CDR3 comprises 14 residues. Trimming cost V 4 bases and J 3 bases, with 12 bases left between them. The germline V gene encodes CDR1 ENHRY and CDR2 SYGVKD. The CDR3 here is CAISGDQKKETQYF. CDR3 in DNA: TGTGCCATCAGTGGGGACCAGAAGAAAGAGACCCAGTACTTC.

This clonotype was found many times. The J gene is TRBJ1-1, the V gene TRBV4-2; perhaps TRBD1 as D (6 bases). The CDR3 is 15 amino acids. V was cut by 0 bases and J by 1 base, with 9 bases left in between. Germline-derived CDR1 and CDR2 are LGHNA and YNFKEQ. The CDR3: CASSQEGARNTEAFF. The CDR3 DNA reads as TGTGCCAGCAGCCAAGAGGGGGCGAGGAACACTGAAGCTTTCTTT.

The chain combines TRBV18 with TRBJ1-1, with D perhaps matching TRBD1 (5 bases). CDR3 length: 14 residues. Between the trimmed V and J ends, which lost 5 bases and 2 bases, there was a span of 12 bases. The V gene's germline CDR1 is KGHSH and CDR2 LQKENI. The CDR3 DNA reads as TGTGCCAGCTCAGCGACAGAGCTTAACACTGAAGCTTTCTTT. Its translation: CASSATELNTEAFF.

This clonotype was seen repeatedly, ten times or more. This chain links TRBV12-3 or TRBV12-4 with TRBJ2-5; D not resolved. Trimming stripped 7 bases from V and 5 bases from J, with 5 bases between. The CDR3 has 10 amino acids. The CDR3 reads CASNLETQYF. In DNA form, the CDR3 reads TGTGCCAGCAACCTTGAGACCCAGTACTTC.

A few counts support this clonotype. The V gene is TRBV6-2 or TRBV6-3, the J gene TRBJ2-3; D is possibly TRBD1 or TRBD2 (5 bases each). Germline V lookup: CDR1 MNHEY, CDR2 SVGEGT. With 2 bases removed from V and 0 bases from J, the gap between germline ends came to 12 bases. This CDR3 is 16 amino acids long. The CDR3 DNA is TGTGCCAGCAGTTACCCTGAGGGGATGAGCACAGATACGCAGTATTTT. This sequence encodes CASSYPEGMSTDTQYF.

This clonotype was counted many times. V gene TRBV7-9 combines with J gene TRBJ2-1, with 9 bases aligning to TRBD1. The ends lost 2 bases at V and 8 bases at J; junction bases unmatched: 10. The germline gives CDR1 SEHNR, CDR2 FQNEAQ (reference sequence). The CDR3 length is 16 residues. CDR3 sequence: CASSLLGTGINDEQFF. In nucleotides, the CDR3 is TGTGCCAGCAGCTTACTTGGGACAGGGATAAATGATGAGCAGTTCTTC.

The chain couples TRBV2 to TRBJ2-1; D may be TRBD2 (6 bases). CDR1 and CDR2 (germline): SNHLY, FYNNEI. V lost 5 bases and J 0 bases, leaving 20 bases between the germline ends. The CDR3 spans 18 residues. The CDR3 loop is CASSFGGTSDSSYNEQFF. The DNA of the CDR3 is TGTGCCAGCAGTTTTGGCGGGACCAGCGATAGCTCCTACAATGAGCAGTTCTTC.

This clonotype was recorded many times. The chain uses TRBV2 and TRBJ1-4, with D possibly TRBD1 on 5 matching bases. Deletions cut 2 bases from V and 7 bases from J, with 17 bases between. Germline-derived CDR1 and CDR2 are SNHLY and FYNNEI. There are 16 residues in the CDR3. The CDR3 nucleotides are TGTGCCAGCAGTGAAATAGTCGGGGGTTATCGTGAAAAACTGTTTTTT. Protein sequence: CASSEIVGGYREKLFF.

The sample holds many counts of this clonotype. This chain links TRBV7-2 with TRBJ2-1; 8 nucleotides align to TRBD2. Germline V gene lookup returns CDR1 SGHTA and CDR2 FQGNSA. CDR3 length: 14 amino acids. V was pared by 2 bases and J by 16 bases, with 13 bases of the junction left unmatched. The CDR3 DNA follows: TGTGCCAGCAGCTTAATGCGAGCGGGGGCTAATTGTTTCTTC. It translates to CASSLMRAGANCFF.

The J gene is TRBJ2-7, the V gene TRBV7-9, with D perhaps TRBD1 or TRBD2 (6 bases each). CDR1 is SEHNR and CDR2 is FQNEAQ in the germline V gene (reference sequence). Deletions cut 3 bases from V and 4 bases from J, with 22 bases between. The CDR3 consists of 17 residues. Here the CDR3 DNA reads TGTGCCAGCAGCTTGAGGGGGGTCGACAGTAAAACTTACGAGCAGTACTTC. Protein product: CASSLRGVDSKTYEQYF.

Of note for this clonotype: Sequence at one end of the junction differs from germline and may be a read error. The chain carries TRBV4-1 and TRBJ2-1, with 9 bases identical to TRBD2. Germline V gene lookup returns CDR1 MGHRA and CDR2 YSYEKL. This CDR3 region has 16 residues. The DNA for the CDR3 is TGCGCCAGCAGCCAAGAGGGCGGGGGGGCCAGGTATGAGCAGCTCTTC. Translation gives CASSQEGGGARYEQLF.

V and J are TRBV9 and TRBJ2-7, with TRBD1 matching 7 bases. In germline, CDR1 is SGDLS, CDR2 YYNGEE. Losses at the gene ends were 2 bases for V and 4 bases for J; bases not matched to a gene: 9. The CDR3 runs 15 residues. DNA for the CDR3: TGTGCCAGCAGCGTGGCCGGGACAGATCCTTACGAGCAGTACTTC. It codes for CASSVAGTDPYEQYF.

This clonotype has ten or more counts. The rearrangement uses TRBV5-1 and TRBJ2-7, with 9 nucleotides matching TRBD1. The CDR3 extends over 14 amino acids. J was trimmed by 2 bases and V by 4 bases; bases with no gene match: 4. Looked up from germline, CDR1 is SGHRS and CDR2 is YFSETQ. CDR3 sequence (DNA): TGCGCCAGCAGCGTCCGGGACAGGGCCTACGAGCAGTACTTC. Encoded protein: CASSVRDRAYEQYF.